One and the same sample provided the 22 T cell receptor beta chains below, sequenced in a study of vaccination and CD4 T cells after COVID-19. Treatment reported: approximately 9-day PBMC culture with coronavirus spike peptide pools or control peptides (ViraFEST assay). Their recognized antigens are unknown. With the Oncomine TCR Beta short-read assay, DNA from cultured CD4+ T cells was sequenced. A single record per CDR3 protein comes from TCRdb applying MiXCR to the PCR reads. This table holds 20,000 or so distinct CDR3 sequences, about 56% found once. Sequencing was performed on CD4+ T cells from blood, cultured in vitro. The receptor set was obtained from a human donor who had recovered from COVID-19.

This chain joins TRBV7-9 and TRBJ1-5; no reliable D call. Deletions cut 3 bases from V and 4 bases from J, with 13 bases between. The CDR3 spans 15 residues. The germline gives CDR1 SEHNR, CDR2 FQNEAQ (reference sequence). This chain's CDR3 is CASSLVFGENQPQHF. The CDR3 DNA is TGTGCCAGCAGCTTGGTGTTTGGGGAGAATCAGCCCCAGCATTTT.

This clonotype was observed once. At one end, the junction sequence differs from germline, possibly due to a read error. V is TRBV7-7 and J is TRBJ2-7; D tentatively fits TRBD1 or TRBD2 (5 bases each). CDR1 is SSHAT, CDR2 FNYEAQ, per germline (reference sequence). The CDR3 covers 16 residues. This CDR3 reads CASSLDPAGAPYEQYF. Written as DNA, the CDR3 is TGTGCTAGCAGCTTAGATCCTGCCGGGGCCCCCTACGAGCAGTACTTC. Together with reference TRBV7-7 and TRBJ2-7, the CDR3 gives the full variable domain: GAGVSQSPRYKVTKRGQDVTLRCDPISSHATLYWYQQALGQGPEFLTYFNYEAQPDKSGLPSDRFSAERPEGSISTLTIQRTEQRDSAMYRCASSLDPAGAPYEQYFGPGTRLTVT.

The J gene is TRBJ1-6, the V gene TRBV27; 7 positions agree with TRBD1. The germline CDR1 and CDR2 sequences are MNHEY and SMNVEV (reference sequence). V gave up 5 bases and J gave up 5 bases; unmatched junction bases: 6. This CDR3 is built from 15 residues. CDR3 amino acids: CASSPQQGNNSPLHF. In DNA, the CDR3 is TGTGCCAGCAGTCCGCAACAGGGGAATAATTCACCCCTCCACTTT.

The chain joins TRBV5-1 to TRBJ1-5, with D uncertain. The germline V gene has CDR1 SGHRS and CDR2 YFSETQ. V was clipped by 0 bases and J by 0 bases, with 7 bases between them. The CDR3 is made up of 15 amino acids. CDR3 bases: TGCGCCAGCAGCTTGGAAGGGAATAGCAATCAGCCCCAGCATTTT. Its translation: CASSLEGNSNQPQHF. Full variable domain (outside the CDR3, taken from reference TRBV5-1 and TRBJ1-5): KAGVTQTPRYLIKTRGQQVTLSCSPISGHRSVSWYQQTPGQGLQFLFEYFSETQRNKGNFPGRFSGRQFSNSRSEMNVSTLELGDSALYLCASSLEGNSNQPQHFGDGTRLSIL.

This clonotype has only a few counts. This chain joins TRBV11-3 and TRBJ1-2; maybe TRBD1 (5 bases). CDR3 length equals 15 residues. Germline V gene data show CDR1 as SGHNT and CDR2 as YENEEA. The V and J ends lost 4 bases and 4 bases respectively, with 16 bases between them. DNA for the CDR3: TGTGCCAGCAGCTCCTCCCGGCAGGGCCCCTATGGCTACACCTTC. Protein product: CASSSSRQGPYGYTF.

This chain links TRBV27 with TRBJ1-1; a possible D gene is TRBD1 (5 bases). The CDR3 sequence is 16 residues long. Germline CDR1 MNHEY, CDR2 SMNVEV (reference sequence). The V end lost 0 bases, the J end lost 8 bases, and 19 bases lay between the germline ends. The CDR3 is CASSLSSIRGSDEAFF. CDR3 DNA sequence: TGTGCCAGCAGTTTATCCTCCATTCGGGGGTCCGACGAAGCTTTCTTT.

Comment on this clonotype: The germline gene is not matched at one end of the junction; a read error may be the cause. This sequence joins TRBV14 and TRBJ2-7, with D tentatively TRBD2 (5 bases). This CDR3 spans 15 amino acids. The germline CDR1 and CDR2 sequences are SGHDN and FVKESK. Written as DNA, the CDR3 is TGTGCCAGCAGTCAAGGACGGGGAGCTCTCTCCGAGCAGTACTTC. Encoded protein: CASSQGRGALSEQYF.

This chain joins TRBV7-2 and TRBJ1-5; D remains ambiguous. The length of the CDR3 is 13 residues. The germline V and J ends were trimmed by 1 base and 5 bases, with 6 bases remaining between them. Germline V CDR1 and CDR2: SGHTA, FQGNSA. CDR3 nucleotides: TGTGCCAGCAGCTTAGAGGGTTATCAGCCCCAGCATTTT. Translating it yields CASSLEGYQPQHF.

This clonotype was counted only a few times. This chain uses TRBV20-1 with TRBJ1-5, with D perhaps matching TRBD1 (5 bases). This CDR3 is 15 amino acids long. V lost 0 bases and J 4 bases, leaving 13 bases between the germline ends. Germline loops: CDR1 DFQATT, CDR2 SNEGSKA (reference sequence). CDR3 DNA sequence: TGCAGTGCTAGAGATGTAGGGGTGACTAATCAGCCCCAGCATTTT. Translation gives CSARDVGVTNQPQHF.

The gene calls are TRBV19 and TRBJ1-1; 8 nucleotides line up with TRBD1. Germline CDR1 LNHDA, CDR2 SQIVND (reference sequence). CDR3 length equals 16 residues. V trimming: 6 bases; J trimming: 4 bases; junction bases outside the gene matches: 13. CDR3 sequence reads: CASSRGQGPGGTEAFF. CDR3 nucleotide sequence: TGTGCCAGTAGCCGCGGACAGGGCCCTGGTGGCACTGAAGCTTTCTTT. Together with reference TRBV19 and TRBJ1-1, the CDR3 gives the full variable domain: DGGITQSPKYLFRKEGQNVTLSCEQNLNHDAMYWYRQDPGQGLRLIYYSQIVNDFQKGDIAEGYSVSREKKESFPLTVTSAQKNPTAFYLCASSRGQGPGGTEAFFGQGTRLTVV.

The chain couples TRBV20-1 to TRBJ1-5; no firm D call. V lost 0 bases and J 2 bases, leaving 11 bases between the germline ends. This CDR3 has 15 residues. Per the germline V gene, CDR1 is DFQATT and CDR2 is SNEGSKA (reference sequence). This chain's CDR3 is CSARDRNERNQPQHF. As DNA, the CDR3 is TGCAGTGCTAGAGATCGCAACGAGCGCAATCAGCCCCAGCATTTT.

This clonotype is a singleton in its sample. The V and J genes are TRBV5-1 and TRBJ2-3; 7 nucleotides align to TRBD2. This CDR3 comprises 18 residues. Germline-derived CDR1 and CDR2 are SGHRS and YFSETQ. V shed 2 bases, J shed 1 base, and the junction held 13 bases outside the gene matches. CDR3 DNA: TGCGCCAGCAGCTTCCTTCCTAGCGGCCAGGTGGGCACAGATACGCAGTATTTT. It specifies CASSFLPSGQVGTDTQYF.

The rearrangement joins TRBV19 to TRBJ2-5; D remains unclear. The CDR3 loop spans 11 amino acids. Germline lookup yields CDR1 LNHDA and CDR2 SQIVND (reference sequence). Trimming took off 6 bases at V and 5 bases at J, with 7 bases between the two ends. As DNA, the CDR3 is TGTGCCAGTAGCTCTGGGGAGACCCAGTACTTC. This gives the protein CASSSGETQYF.

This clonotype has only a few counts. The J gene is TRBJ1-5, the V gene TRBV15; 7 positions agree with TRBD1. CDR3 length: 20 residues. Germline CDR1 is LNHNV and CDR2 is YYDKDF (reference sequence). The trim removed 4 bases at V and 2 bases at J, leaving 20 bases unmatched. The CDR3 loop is CATSTISNRGGVWGNQPQHF. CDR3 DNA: TGTGCCACCAGCACCATATCAAACAGGGGAGGGGTATGGGGCAATCAGCCCCAGCATTTT.

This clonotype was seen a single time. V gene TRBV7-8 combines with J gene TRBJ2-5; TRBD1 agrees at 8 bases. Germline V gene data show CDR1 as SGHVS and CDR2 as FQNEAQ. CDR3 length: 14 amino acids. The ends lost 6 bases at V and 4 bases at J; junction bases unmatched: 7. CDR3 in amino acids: CASSRTGGAETQYF. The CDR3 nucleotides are TGTGCCAGCAGTCGTACAGGGGGTGCAGAGACCCAGTACTTC.

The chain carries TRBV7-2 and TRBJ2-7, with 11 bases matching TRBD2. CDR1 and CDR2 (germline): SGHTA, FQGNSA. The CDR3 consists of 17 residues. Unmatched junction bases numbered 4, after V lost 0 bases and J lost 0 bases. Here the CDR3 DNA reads TGTGCCAGCAGCTTAGCGGGGACTAGCGGTCTCTCCTACGAGCAGTACTTC. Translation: CASSLAGTSGLSYEQYF.

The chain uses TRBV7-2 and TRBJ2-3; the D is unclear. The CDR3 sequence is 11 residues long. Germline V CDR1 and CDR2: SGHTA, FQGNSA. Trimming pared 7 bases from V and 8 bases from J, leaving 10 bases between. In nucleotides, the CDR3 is TGTGCCAGCAAGTCTTCCGTTACGCAGTATTTT. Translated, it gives CASKSSVTQYF.

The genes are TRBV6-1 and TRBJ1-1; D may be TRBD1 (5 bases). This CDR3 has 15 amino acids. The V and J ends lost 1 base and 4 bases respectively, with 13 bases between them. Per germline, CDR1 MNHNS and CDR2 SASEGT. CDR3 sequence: CASSEGGGRSTEAFF. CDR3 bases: TGTGCCAGCAGTGAAGGGGGGGGTCGGAGCACTGAAGCTTTCTTT.

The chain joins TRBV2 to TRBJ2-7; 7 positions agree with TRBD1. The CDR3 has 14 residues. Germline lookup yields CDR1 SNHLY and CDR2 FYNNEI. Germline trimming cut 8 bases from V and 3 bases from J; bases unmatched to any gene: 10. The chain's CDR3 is CASSRGQRSYEQYF. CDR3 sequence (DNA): TGTGCCAGCTCAAGGGGACAGCGAAGCTACGAGCAGTACTTC.

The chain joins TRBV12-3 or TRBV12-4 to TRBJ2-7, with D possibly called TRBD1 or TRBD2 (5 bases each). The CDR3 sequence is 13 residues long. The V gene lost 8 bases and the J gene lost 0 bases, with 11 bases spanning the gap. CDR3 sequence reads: CASLGPASYEQYF. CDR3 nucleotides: TGTGCCAGCCTGGGACCGGCCTCCTACGAGCAGTACTTC.

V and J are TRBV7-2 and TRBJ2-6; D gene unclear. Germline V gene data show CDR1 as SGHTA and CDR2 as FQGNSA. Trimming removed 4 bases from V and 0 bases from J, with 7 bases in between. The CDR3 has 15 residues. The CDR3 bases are TGTGCCAGCAGCTCTGGGTCCTCTGGGGCCAACGTCCTGACTTTC. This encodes CASSSGSSGANVLTF.

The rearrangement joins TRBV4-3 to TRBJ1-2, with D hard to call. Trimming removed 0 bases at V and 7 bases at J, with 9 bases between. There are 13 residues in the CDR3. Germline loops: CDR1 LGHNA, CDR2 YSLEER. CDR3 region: CASSQEGRGGYTF. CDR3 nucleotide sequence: TGCGCCAGCAGCCAAGAAGGTCGGGGTGGCTACACCTTC.